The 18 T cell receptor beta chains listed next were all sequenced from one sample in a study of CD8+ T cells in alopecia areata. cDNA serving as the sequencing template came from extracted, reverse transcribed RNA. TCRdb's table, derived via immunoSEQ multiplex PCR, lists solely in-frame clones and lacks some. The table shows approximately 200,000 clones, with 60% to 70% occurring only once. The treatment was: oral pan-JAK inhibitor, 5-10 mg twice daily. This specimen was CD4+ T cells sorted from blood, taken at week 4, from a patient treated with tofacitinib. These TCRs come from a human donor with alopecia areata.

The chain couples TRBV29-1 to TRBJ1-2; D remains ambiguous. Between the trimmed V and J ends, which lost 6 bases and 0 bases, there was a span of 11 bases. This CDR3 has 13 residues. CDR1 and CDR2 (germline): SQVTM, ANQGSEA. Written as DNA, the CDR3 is TGCAGCGTCGGTCGACGGGCTAACTATGGCTACACCTTC. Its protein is CSVGRRANYGYTF.

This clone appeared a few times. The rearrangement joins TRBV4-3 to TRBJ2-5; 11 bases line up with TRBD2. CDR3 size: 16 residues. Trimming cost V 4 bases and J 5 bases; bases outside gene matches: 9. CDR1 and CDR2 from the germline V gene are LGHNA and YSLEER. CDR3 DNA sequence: TGCGCCAGCAGCCTTTCCGCGACTAGCGGGAAGGAGACCCAGTACTTC. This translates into CASSLSATSGKETQYF.

The CDR3 loop reads CAWRLPVVAGGPRYTQYF. The DNA of the CDR3 is TGTGCCTGGAGGCTTCCTGTCGTCGCGGGAGGGCCCAGATATACGCAGTATTTT. The chain combines TRBV30 with TRBJ2-3, with TRBD2 matching over 9 bases. The CDR3 has 18 residues. The V and J ends lost 3 bases and 7 bases, in that order; junction bases with no gene match: 20. CDR1 and CDR2 from the germline V gene are GTSNPN and SVGIG (reference sequence).

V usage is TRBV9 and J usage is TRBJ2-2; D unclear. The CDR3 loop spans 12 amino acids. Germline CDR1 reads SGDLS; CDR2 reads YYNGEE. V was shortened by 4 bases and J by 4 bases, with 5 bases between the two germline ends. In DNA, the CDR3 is TGTGCCAGCAGCCACGCCACCGGGGAGCTGTTTTTT. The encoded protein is CASSHATGELFF.

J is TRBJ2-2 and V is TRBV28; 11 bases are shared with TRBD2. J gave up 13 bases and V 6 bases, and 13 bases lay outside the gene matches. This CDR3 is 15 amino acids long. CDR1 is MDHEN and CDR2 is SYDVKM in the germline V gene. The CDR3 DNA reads TGTGCCAGCAGCCTAACAACTAGCGGGAGTGGTGGGCTGTTTTTT. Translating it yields CASSLTTSGSGGLFF.

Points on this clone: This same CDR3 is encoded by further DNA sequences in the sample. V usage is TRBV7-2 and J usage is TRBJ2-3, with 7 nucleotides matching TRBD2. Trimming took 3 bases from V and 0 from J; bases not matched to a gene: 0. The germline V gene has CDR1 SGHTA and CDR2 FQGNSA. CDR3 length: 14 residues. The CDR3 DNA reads TGTGCCAGCAGCTTCGGGGGGAGCACAGATACGCAGTATTTT. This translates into CASSFGGSTDTQYF. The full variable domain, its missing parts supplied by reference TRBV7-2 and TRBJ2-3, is GAGVSQSPSNKVTEKGKDVELRCDPISGHTALYWYRQSLGQGLEFLIYFQGNSAPDKSGLPSDRFSAERTGGSVSTLTIQRTQQEDSAVYLCASSFGGSTDTQYFGPGTRLTVL.

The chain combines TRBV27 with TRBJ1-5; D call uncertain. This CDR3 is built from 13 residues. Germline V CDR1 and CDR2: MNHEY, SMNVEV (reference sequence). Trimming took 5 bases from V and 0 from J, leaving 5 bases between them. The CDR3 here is CASSTDSNQPQHF. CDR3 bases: TGTGCCAGCAGTACAGATAGCAATCAGCCCCAGCATTTT.

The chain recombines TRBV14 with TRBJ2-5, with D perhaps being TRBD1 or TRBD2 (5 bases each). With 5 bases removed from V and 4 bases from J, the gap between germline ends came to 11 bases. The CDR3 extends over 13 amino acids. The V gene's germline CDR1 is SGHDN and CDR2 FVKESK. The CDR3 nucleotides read TGTGCCAGCAGCTTCCGGGGCGCAGAGACCCAGTACTTC. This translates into CASSFRGAETQYF. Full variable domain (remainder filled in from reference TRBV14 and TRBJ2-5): EAGVTQFPSHSVIEKGQTVTLRCDPISGHDNLYWYRRVMGKEIKFLLHFVKESKQDESGMPNNRFLAERTGGTYSTLKVQPAELEDSGVYFCASSFRGAETQYFGPGTRLLVL.

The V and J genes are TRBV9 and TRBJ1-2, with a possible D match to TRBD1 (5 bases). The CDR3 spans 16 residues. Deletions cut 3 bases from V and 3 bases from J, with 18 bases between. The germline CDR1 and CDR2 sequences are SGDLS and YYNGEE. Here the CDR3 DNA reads TGTGCCAGCAGCGCGACCTTCGGTGTGGGGGACTATGGCTACACCTTC. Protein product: CASSATFGVGDYGYTF.

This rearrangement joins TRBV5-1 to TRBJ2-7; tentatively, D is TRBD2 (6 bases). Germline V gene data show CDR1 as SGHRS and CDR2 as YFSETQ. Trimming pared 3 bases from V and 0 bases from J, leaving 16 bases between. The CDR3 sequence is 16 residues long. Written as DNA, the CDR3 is TGCGCCAGCAGCTCGAGCTCGGGACTTGGCTCCTACGAGCAGTACTTC. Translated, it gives CASSSSSGLGSYEQYF. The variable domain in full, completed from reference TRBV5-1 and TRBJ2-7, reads KAGVTQTPRYLIKTRGQQVTLSCSPISGHRSVSWYQQTPGQGLQFLFEYFSETQRNKGNFPGRFSGRQFSNSRSEMNVSTLELGDSALYLCASSSSSGLGSYEQYFGPGTRLTVT.

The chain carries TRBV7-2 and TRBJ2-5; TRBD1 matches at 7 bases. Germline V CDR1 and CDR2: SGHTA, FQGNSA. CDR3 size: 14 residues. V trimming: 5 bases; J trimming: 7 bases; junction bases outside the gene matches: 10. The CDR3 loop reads CASSVDRRRGTQYF. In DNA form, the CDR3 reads TGTGCCAGCAGCGTGGACAGGCGCCGTGGGACCCAGTACTTC.

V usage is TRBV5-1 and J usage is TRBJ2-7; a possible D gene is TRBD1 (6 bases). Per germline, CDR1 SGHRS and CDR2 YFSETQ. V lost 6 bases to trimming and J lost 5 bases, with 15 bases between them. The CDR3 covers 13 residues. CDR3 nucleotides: TGCGCCAGCACTTTGCAGGGGCTCGACGAGCAGTACTTC. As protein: CASTLQGLDEQYF.

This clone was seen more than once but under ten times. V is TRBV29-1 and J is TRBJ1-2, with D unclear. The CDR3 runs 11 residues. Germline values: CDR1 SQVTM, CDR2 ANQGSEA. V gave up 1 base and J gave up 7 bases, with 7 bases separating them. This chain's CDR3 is CSVEGFSGYTF. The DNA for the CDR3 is TGCAGCGTTGAAGGGTTTTCTGGCTACACCTTC.

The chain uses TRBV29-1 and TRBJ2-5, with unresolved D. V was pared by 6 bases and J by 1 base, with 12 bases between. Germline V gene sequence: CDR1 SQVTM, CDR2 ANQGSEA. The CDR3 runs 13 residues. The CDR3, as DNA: TGCAGCGTAAGACATCTCCCCCAAGAGACCCAGTACTTC. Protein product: CSVRHLPQETQYF.

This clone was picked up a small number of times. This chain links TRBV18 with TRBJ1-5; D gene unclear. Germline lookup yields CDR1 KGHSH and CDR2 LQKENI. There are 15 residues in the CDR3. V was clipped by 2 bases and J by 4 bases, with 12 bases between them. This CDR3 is CASSPEQAGNQPQHF. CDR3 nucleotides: TGTGCCAGCTCACCAGAGCAGGCTGGAAATCAGCCCCAGCATTTT.

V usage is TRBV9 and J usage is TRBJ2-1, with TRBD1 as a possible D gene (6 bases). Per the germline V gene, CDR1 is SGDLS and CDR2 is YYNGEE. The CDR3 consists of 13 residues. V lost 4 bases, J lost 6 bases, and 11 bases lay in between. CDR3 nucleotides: TGTGCCAGCAGCCCACAGGGTCCCAATGAGCAGTTCTTC. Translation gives CASSPQGPNEQFF.

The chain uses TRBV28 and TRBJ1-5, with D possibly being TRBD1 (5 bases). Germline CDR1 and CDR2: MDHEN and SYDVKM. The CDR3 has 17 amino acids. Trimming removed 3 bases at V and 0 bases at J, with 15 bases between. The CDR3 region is CASSLSGRGYSNQPQHF. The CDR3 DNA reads TGTGCCAGCAGTTTGTCGGGTCGGGGGTATAGCAATCAGCCCCAGCATTTT.

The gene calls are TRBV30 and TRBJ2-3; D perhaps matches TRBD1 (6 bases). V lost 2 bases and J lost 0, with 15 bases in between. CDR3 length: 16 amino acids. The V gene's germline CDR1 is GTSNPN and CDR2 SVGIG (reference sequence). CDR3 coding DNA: TGTGCCTGGAGTCCCGGAACAGGGATTAGCACAGATACGCAGTATTTT. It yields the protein CAWSPGTGISTDTQYF.